These 2 T cell receptor beta chains share one sample of origin, sequenced in a study of control samples from healthy donors and cancer patients (dated by TCRdb to the early 2020s). Library generation was performed with the immunoSEQ multiplex PCR assay. TCRdb mirrors the immuneACCESS table, restricted to in-frame sequences. Some clones are absent from its copies; in checked studies, under half trace to an unresolved V gene, and the reason for the others is unknown. The sample table contains roughly 100,000 clones; only one count was recorded for about 90% of them. The ten largest clones represent about 2.5% of the sample. The sequenced sample consisted of blood. The receptors were gathered from a woman aged 18-30 years in good health.

The chain has TRBV12-3 or TRBV12-4 and TRBJ1-1; unclear D gene. The CDR3 is 10 amino acids. Trimming cost V 5 bases and J 9 bases, with 7 bases left between them. The CDR3 DNA is TGTGCCAGCAGTAACATACAAGCTTTCTTT. Translating gives CASSNIQAFF.

This rearrangement joins TRBV28 to TRBJ2-5; 10 bases match TRBD1. After removal of 8 bases from V and 6 bases from J, the junction contained 9 bases not matched to a gene. Per germline, CDR1 MDHEN and CDR2 SYDVKM. CDR3 length: 14 residues. DNA for the CDR3: TGTGCCAGCGAAGGACAGGGGGTGAAAAAGACCCAGTACTTC. It specifies CASEGQGVKKTQYF.